The entry that follows covers one T cell receptor (beta chain) sequence. Many counts were recorded for this clonotype. Its antigen is still unknown. No base quality values were provided; no much bigger clone lies one nucleotide off. Interpreted using the paper, the treatment or condition label stands for: allogeneic hematopoietic cell transplantation with graft depleted of TCRalphabeta T cells and CD19 B cells. TCRalphabeta/CD19-depleted allogeneic hematopoietic cell grafts were given to the transplant recipients, all of whom were children. The data belong to a study of T-cell reconstitution after alpha-beta-depleted transplantation in children (dated by TCRdb to 2016 to 2017). With respect to the entire study: Using TCR repertoire profiling, the study followed T-cell immune reconstitution in a quantitative way in children after TCRalphabeta/CD19-depleted allogeneic hematopoietic cell transplantation. What the work shows at the level of the full study, not this receptor alone: The frequencies of hyperexpanded clones fell over the following months, and after one year, T-cell counts and TCRbeta diversity were mostly attributed to newly produced T cells. The apparently early recovery of alphabetaT-cell counts about two months after transplant reportedly depended on only several hundred rapidly expanded clones that came from non-depleted graft cells. The high TCRbeta diversity at day 60 in some patients was ascribed to recipient T cells and intrathymic progenitors that had survived conditioning.

Via the germline V gene, CDR1 is SQVTM and CDR2 ANQGSEA. The CDR3 holds 12 amino acids from the cysteine to the phenylalanine. The read is trimmed to its CDR3 DNA, 36 bases read in frame from base 1. V and J lose 0 bases and 4 bases, and a span of 4 bases separates them. Library preparation used PCR. For sequencing, an Illumina HiSeq 2500 was employed. TCR library preparation used molecular barcoding, with unique molecular identifiers applied to normalize quantification of the TCRbeta repertoire. TCRdb reworked the public reads: Q25 trimming with fastp, MiXCR clone assembly, productive beta chains retained. Rows are combined by CDR3 protein, so each entry shows the most common genes and DNA. In all, the sample holds around 300,000 distinct CDR3 sequences, and 11% of those were seen once. The top ten clonotypes cover around a quarter of the sample.

Sequences were derived from peripheral blood, sampled 180 days after TCRalphabeta/CD19-depleted stem cell transplant. This clonotype originated in a male patient aged 2 to 9 who had a stem cell transplant for chronic granulomatous disease, so the T cells may come from the graft donor. This sequence uses TRBV29-1 and TRBJ2-1, with the D gene not confidently named. The CDR3 corresponds to CSVEDHYNEQFF. The nucleotide sequence reads TGCAGCGTTGAAGATCATTACAATGAGCAGTTCTTC.